These T cell receptor beta chains were read from a single sample in a study of human T cells and chemical hapten exposure. One entry per CDR3 protein results from TCRdb running MiXCR on the 5' RACE reads. Here the sample spans roughly 120,000 distinct CDR3 sequences, more than 15% being singletons. The receptors were gathered from a human donor in good health. Both conserved end residues are trimmed from each CDR3. The D gene is left open where the match is weak.

>TRBV4-1|TRBJ1-2|TRBD1
ASSSTDREGGYT
>TRBV5-1|TRBJ1-1|TRBD1
ASSLRDRGSEAF
>TRBV6-6|TRBJ1-1|.
ASKMTGNTEAF
>TRBV6-5|TRBJ2-7|.
ASRRTGSYEQY
>TRBV28|TRBJ2-7|TRBD1
ASSPYEDRGYYEQY
>TRBV6-5|TRBJ2-7|.
ASSQPGLYYEQY
>TRBV10-3|TRBJ2-1|.
ASQGASGDEQF
>TRBV20-1|TRBJ2-7|.
SARPELPYEQY
>TRBV4-1|TRBJ2-1|TRBD2
ASNPGLAGGTEQF
>TRBV7-9|TRBJ2-1|.
ASLPPLQGFANEQF
>TRBV27|TRBJ1-2|.
ASSWGRNYGYT
>TRBV5-4|TRBJ2-5|TRBD1
ASSPKYGQGAQY
>TRBV5-1|TRBJ1-5|.
ASSSTGDNQPQH
>TRBV28|TRBJ2-4|.
ASAGGAKNIQY
>TRBV28|TRBJ2-1|.
ASSLLGRGGDEQF
>TRBV6-5|TRBJ1-1|TRBD1
ASRRTGVNTEAF
>TRBV12-3/TRBV12-4|TRBJ2-4|TRBD1
ASSSRGLGKNIQY
>TRBV3-1|TRBJ2-6|TRBD1
ASSLSDRGWFLT
>TRBV5-1|TRBJ1-2|.
ASRTIDSLYGYT
>TRBV9|TRBJ2-4|.
ASSVTWSGVAKNIQY
>TRBV19|TRBJ2-2|.
ASSKGSPGELF
>TRBV28|TRBJ1-6|.
ASSPLLRGENSPLH
>TRBV3-1|TRBJ2-7|.
ASSQAPRAHEQY
>TRBV27|TRBJ1-6|.
ASSLLNSPLH
>TRBV18|TRBJ1-2|TRBD1
ASSPPGQGDGYT
>TRBV10-2|TRBJ1-4|.
ASSRIVEGEKLF
>TRBV29-1|TRBJ2-3|.
SVFAQAIDTQY
>TRBV9|TRBJ2-3|.
ASKSGGSTDTQY
>TRBV4-1|TRBJ2-1|TRBD2
ASSRTRGRVDEQF
>TRBV5-1|TRBJ2-1|TRBD2
ASSLVAGAYNEQF
>TRBV3-1|TRBJ1-1|.
ASSQESGNTEAF
>TRBV18|TRBJ1-5|TRBD1
ASSPQGANQPQH
>TRBV6-5|TRBJ2-7|TRBD2
ASSTPGLAPTYEQY
>TRBV29-1|TRBJ2-3|TRBD2
SVVLAGPDTQY
>TRBV28|TRBJ2-1|TRBD2
ASSRLSGSGSYNEQF
>TRBV28|TRBJ1-1|.
ASSLSQGRELDTEAF
>TRBV11-2|TRBJ1-5|.
ASSLDGGSNQPQH
>TRBV7-9|TRBJ2-3|.
ASSGNRVTQY
>TRBV5-1|TRBJ1-3|.
ASSLDATGNTIY
>TRBV29-1|TRBJ2-1|.
SGGSGDYSYNEQF
>TRBV5-1|TRBJ2-2|TRBD2
ASSISGGTGELF
>TRBV3-1|TRBJ2-1|.
ASSPGRGNEQF
>TRBV6-2/TRBV6-3|TRBJ2-7|.
ASSYWTASYEQY
>TRBV20-1|TRBJ1-5|.
SARDTGNQPQH
>TRBV12-3/TRBV12-4|TRBJ1-6|TRBD1
ASSLSDRENSPLH